These 27 T cell receptor beta chains were all obtained from the same sample, sequenced in a study of blood T cells in healthy people across ages. Primed by a sample-barcoded 5' primer and a J-beta primer mix, a second PCR proceeded for about 7 to 12 cycles. TCRdb recomputed calls from the 5' RACE reads with MiXCR, one row per CDR3 protein. Of fewer than 700,000 distinct CDR3 sequences listed, approximately 40% are singletons. Input material: blood. All receptors derive from a man older than 75 in good health.

Ten or more counts support this clonotype. The chain is built from TRBV7-2 and TRBJ2-1; 10 bases match TRBD2. Per germline, CDR1 SGHTA and CDR2 FQGNSA. The CDR3 covers 15 residues. V was pared by 1 base and J by 6 bases, with 3 bases of the junction left unmatched. The DNA for the CDR3 is TGTGCCAGCAGCTTAGAACTAGCGGGAAGCAATGAGCAGTTCTTC. Protein product: CASSLELAGSNEQFF.

As regards this clonotype: This sequence may be a read error, since a much larger clone differs from it by one base. CDR3 in amino acids: CSVGGTQSDEQYF. The CDR3 nucleotides are TGCAGCGTTGGGGGGACACAGTCCGACGAGCAGTACTTC. V is TRBV29-1 and J is TRBJ2-7; D possibly corresponds to TRBD1 (6 bases). V dropped 4 bases and J dropped 5 bases, with 15 bases sitting between them. CDR3 length: 13 amino acids. Germline V gene data show CDR1 as SQVTM and CDR2 as ANQGSEA.

The CDR3 DNA sequence: TGTGCCAGCAGCCTCAGTACTAGCGGGTTAGATACGCAGTATTTT. This sequence encodes CASSLSTSGLDTQYF. The rearrangement joins TRBV7-2 to TRBJ2-3; TRBD2 aligns across 9 bases. V trimming: 5 bases; J trimming: 5 bases; junction bases outside the gene matches: 8. In germline, CDR1 is SGHTA, CDR2 FQGNSA. This CDR3 contains 15 residues.

This clonotype has just a few counts. The chain couples TRBV29-1 to TRBJ2-5; D uncertain. The germline V gene has CDR1 SQVTM and CDR2 ANQGSEA. The CDR3 runs 12 residues. The V end was cut by 3 bases, the J end by 11 bases, with 16 bases between. This CDR3 is CSVDLQAKGQYF. CDR3 nucleotide sequence: TGCAGCGTTGATTTGCAGGCCAAAGGGCAGTACTTC. Drawing the rest from reference TRBV29-1 and TRBJ2-5, the complete variable domain is SAVISQKPSRDICQRGTSLTIQCQVDSQVTMMFWYRQQPGQSLTLIATANQGSEATYESGFVIDKFPISRPNLTFSTLTVSNMSPEDSSIYLCSVDLQAKGQYFGPGTRLLVL.

This clonotype was counted a few times. The rearrangement uses TRBV7-9 and TRBJ1-2; D might be TRBD1 (5 bases). The CDR3 covers 17 residues. The germline V gene encodes CDR1 SEHNR and CDR2 FQNEAQ (reference sequence). V lost 1 base and J 5 bases, leaving 20 bases between the germline ends. The CDR3 loop reads CASSLGGLLQERYGYTF. CDR3 nucleotide sequence: TGTGCCAGCAGCTTAGGGGGCCTCCTTCAAGAGAGGTATGGCTACACCTTC.

This chain joins TRBV6-6 and TRBJ1-2, with TRBD1 as a possible D gene (6 bases). Germline V gene sequence: CDR1 MNHNY, CDR2 SVGAGI (reference sequence). Trimming took off 7 bases at V and 3 bases at J, with 9 bases between the two ends. The CDR3 has 12 amino acids. CDR3 region: CASKGGDYGYTF. Here the CDR3 DNA reads TGTGCCAGCAAGGGGGGGGACTATGGCTACACCTTC.

This clonotype has more than one count but fewer than ten. V is TRBV5-1 and J is TRBJ2-5; unclear D gene. Germline-derived CDR1 and CDR2 are SGHRS and YFSETQ. The CDR3 loop spans 16 amino acids. The V and J ends lost 2 bases and 0 bases respectively, with 14 bases between them. The DNA for the CDR3 is TGCGCCAGCAGCTTTCGCCCCCCACAGTACCAAGAGACCCAGTACTTC. Its translation is CASSFRPPQYQETQYF. The full variable domain, with the rest looked up from reference TRBV5-1 and TRBJ2-5, is KAGVTQTPRYLIKTRGQQVTLSCSPISGHRSVSWYQQTPGQGLQFLFEYFSETQRNKGNFPGRFSGRQFSNSRSEMNVSTLELGDSALYLCASSFRPPQYQETQYFGPGTRLLVL.

This clonotype was detected only a few times. The chain has TRBV20-1 and TRBJ2-1, with 7 bases matching TRBD1. CDR3 length: 12 amino acids. Looked up from germline, CDR1 is DFQATT and CDR2 is SNEGSKA (reference sequence). The V segment lost 7 bases and the J segment 4 bases; nucleotides outside the gene matches: 4. CDR3 nucleotides: TGCAGTGGGGCAGGGGGTTACAATGAGCAGTTCTTC. Residues: CSGAGGYNEQFF.

This clonotype was recorded at least ten times. The rearrangement uses TRBV11-2 and TRBJ1-1; D is possibly TRBD1 (5 bases). Looked up from germline, CDR1 is SGHAT and CDR2 is FQNNGV. Trimming removed 1 base from V and 1 base from J, with 16 bases in between. The CDR3 is 17 amino acids. CDR3 sequence: CASSLGPPGPGNTEAFF. The CDR3 bases are TGTGCCAGCAGCTTAGGACCCCCGGGACCAGGGAACACTGAAGCTTTCTTT.

The V gene is TRBV3-1, the J gene TRBJ1-2; D ambiguous. The CDR3 runs 14 residues. CDR1 and CDR2 from the germline V gene are LGHDT and YNNKEL (reference sequence). V was clipped by 9 bases and J by 2 bases, with 16 bases between them. For the CDR3, the DNA is TGTGCCAGTCGTAAAGAGGGCCGCAACTATGGCTACACCTTC. It codes for CASRKEGRNYGYTF.

The chain has TRBV5-6 and TRBJ2-4; possible D gene TRBD2, 6 bases. CDR1 and CDR2 (germline): SGHDT, YYEEEE. This CDR3 is built from 15 residues. V lost 0 bases to trimming and J lost 5 bases, with 12 bases between them. CDR3 DNA: TGTGCCAGCAGCTTGGTTCGGGAGTTCGAAAACATTCAGTACTTC. Translated, it gives CASSLVREFENIQYF.

Regarding this clonotype: Germline and junction disagree at one end, which may indicate a read error. The rearrangement links TRBV4-3 to TRBJ1-2; D is uncertain. This CDR3 comprises 15 residues. The germline V gene encodes CDR1 LGHNA and CDR2 YSLEER. The CDR3 here is CTSSQGVIQNYGYTF. CDR3 sequence (DNA): TGCACCAGCAGCCAAGGAGTTATACAGAACTATGGCTACACCTTC.

This clonotype turned up a few times. The chain has TRBV2 and TRBJ2-3, with D perhaps TRBD2 (6 bases). V shed 10 bases and J shed 4 bases, with 12 bases lying between them. CDR1 and CDR2 from the germline V gene are SNHLY and FYNNEI. This CDR3 region has 12 residues. The CDR3 DNA reads TGTGCCACCAGCGGGTCCGCAGATACGCAGTATTTT. This encodes CATSGSADTQYF. Looking up the rest from reference TRBV2 and TRBJ2-3 gives the full variable domain: EPEVTQTPSHQVTQMGQEVILRCVPISNHLYFYWYRQILGQKVEFLVSFYNNEISEKSEIFDDQFSVERPDGSNFTLKIRSTKLEDSAMYFCATSGSADTQYFGPGTRLTVL.

This rearrangement joins TRBV24-1 to TRBJ2-5, with TRBD2 matching 10 bases. The CDR3 runs to 17 residues. CDR1 is KGHDR and CDR2 is SFDVKD in the germline V gene. V shed 2 bases and J 11 bases; nucleotides not matched to a gene: 16. The CDR3 is CATSDYTSGTRNNEQYF. CDR3 sequence (DNA): TGTGCCACCAGTGATTATACTAGCGGGACCCGGAACAATGAGCAGTACTTC.

This clonotype was seen only once. A much larger clone lies one base from this, so it may be a read error. The J gene is TRBJ2-5, the V gene TRBV20-1; TRBD1 agrees at 8 bases. CDR3 length equals 12 residues. Germline V lookup: CDR1 DFQATT, CDR2 SNEGSKA (reference sequence). V trimming: 5 bases; J trimming: 2 bases; junction bases outside the gene matches: 1. The CDR3 region has the DNA TGCAGTGCTGGGACAGGTCAAGAGACCCAGTACTTC. Its translation is CSAGTGQETQYF.

CDR3 coding DNA: TGTGCCAGCAGTTTACTGCAGGGGGTAGGGGGGGCCAACGTCCTGACTTTC. Its protein is CASSLLQGVGGANVLTF. The chain recombines TRBV2 with TRBJ2-6; 7 nucleotides line up with TRBD1. The CDR3 covers 17 residues. Trimming at V came to 5 bases and at J to 4 bases, leaving 11 bases not matched to a gene. Germline assignment: CDR1 SNHLY and CDR2 FYNNEI.

The J gene is TRBJ2-3, the V gene TRBV11-2; 9 positions match TRBD2. J lost 3 bases, V lost 2 bases, and 6 bases had no gene match. CDR1 and CDR2 (germline): SGHAT, FQNNGV. This CDR3 comprises 16 residues. The CDR3 DNA reads as TGTGCCAGCAGCTTATCTGCTAGCGGGGCGACAGATACGCAGTATTTT. Its translation is CASSLSASGATDTQYF.

This clonotype was observed at least ten times. The chain uses TRBV4-2 and TRBJ2-6; D not certain. V was clipped by 0 bases and J by 1 base, with 13 bases between them. The V gene's germline CDR1 is LGHNA and CDR2 YNFKEQ. The CDR3 has 18 residues. The CDR3 here is CASSQDSGFESGANVLTF. The DNA of the CDR3 is TGTGCCAGCAGCCAAGATTCGGGTTTTGAATCTGGGGCCAACGTCCTGACTTTC.

About this clonotype itself: This likely comes from a read error, as the CDR3 has no conserved phenylalanine or tryptophan at its end. CDR3 amino acids: CAISGEPIKETQYL. The CDR3 nucleotides are TGTGCCATCAGTGGGGAGCCCATTAAGGAGACCCAGTACTTA. This sequence joins TRBV10-3 and TRBJ2-7; D possibly corresponds to TRBD2 (5 bases). The DNA end is more similar to TRBJ2-5, so the J call may be wrong. Germline values: CDR1 ENHRY, CDR2 SYGVKD. The CDR3 runs 14 residues.

For the CDR3, the DNA is TGTGCCAGCAGGGGCATCTATAATTCACCCCTCCACTTT. Translating gives CASRGIYNSPLHF. The chain links TRBV14 to TRBJ1-6; D uncertain. Trimming left V 6 bases short and J 3 bases short, with 6 bases between. The CDR3 contains 13 residues. Looked up from germline, CDR1 is SGHDN and CDR2 is FVKESK. The whole variable domain, remainder taken from reference TRBV14 and TRBJ1-6, is EAGVTQFPSHSVIEKGQTVTLRCDPISGHDNLYWYRRVMGKEIKFLLHFVKESKQDESGMPNNRFLAERTGGTYSTLKVQPAELEDSGVYFCASRGIYNSPLHFGNGTRLTVT.

This clonotype was seen a handful of times. This rearrangement joins TRBV7-2 to TRBJ2-1; 7 positions agree with TRBD1. V trimming: 4 bases; J trimming: 8 bases; junction bases outside the gene matches: 8. The germline V gene encodes CDR1 SGHTA and CDR2 FQGNSA. The CDR3 loop spans 14 amino acids. The CDR3 DNA sequence: TGTGCCAGCAGCTCGACAGGGCTCGACGATGAGCAGTTCTTC. This translates into CASSSTGLDDEQFF.

This clonotype was seen more than once but under ten times. The CDR3 loop reads CASSSDRGPYEQYF. DNA of the CDR3: TGTGCCAGCAGTTCTGACAGGGGTCCCTACGAGCAGTACTTC. V is TRBV27 and J is TRBJ2-7; TRBD1 matches 8 bases. Germline V gene lookup returns CDR1 MNHEY and CDR2 SMNVEV (reference sequence). Trimming removed 4 bases from V and 2 bases from J; junction bases left unmatched: 4. The CDR3 covers 14 residues.

This clonotype was observed many times. V gene TRBV12-5 combines with J gene TRBJ1-2; the match to TRBD1 covers 10 bases. The CDR3 contains 16 residues. V lost 6 bases to trimming and J lost 6 bases; unmatched junction nucleotides: 13. Germline V lookup: CDR1 LGHNT, CDR2 FRNRAP. The CDR3 sequence is CASGSYDSGQGNGYTF. The CDR3 DNA follows: TGTGCTAGTGGAAGCTATGACTCGGGACAGGGGAATGGCTACACCTTC. Together with reference TRBV12-5 and TRBJ1-2, the CDR3 gives the full variable domain: DARVTQTPRHKVTEMGQEVTMRCQPILGHNTVFWYRQTMMQGLELLAYFRNRAPLDDSGMPKDRFSAEMPDATLATLKIQPSEPRDSAVYFCASGSYDSGQGNGYTFGSGTRLTVV.

The sample holds many counts of this clonotype. This chain joins TRBV4-2 and TRBJ2-7; possible D gene TRBD1, 6 bases. Trimming removed 1 base from V and 4 bases from J, with 11 bases in between. CDR1 and CDR2 from the germline V gene are LGHNA and YNFKEQ. The CDR3 is made up of 14 amino acids. In DNA form, the CDR3 reads TGTGCCAGCAGCCAAGTAGGGGGTGCATACGAGCAGTACTTC. It encodes CASSQVGGAYEQYF.

The chain combines TRBV12-3 or TRBV12-4 with TRBJ2-7; D perhaps matches TRBD2 (5 bases). The CDR3 runs 11 residues. Trimming took off 3 bases at V and 7 bases at J, with 7 bases between the two ends. This chain's CDR3 is CASSLEVEQYF. In DNA form, the CDR3 reads TGTGCCAGCAGTTTGGAGGTAGAGCAGTACTTC.

The chain links TRBV6-6 to TRBJ1-5, with no clear D. Germline V gives CDR1 MNHNY, CDR2 SVGAGI (reference sequence). The CDR3 is 14 residues long. Trimming removed 2 bases at V and 4 bases at J, with 9 bases between. CDR3 residues: CASSYSEGNQPQHF. The CDR3 DNA reads as TGTGCCAGCAGTTACAGCGAAGGGAATCAGCCCCAGCATTTT.

This chain's CDR3 is CASREASGRDEQFF. CDR3 coding DNA: TGTGCCAGCAGGGAAGCTAGCGGGAGGGATGAGCAGTTCTTC. The chain uses TRBV12-3 or TRBV12-4 and TRBJ2-1; 12 nucleotides align to TRBD2. V gave up 6 bases and J gave up 8 bases; unmatched junction bases: 5. The CDR3 totals 14 residues.